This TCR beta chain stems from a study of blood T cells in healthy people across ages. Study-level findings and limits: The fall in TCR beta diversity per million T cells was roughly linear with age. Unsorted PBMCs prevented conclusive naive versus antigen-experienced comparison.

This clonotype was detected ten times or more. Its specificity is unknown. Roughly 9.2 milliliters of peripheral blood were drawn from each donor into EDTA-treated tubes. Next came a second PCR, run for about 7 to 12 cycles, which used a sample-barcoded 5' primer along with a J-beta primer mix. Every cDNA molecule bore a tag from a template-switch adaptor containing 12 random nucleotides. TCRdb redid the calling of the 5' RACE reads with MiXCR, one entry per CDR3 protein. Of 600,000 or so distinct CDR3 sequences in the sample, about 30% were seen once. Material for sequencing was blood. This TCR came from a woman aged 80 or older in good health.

CDR3 coding DNA: TGCAGTGCCCGCAGATCAGGGGGTGGCTACACCTTC. Its protein product is CSARRSGGGYTF. V and J are TRBV20-1 and TRBJ1-2; 7 bases are shared with TRBD1. This CDR3 is built from 12 residues. Trimming cost V 6 bases and J 7 bases; bases outside gene matches: 8. Germline V gene data show CDR1 as DFQATT and CDR2 as SNEGSKA (reference sequence).